The clone carrying this TCR beta chain was detected only once. This specimen comes from a study of graft-versus-host responses after intestinal transplantation. The assay was immunoSEQ multiplex PCR, and TCRdb's table has in-frame clones only and misses some. The sample includes around 9,800 clones, nearly 80% of them seen just once. Lamina propria and intraepithelial lymphocytes were released by processing graft tissue. The material sequenced was ileum tissue, taken approximately 530 days after intestinal transplant. This TCR was recovered from a human patient who received an intestinal transplant, so some T cells may come from the graft donor.

The CDR3 protein is CASSAPGGATDTQYF. As DNA, the CDR3 is TGCGCCAGCAGCGCCCCCGGGGGGGCCACAGATACGCAGTATTTT. V gene TRBV5-1 combines with J gene TRBJ2-3, with 8 bases that match TRBD2. Germline V gene data show CDR1 as SGHRS and CDR2 as YFSETQ. J lost 2 bases, V lost 4 bases, and 6 bases had no gene match. The CDR3 totals 15 residues.